This T cell receptor beta chain was retrieved from a study of blood T cell repertoires in COVID-19. In the source study's methods: Reference gene primer amplification in the assay estimated nucleated cell counts. Some clones are missing from TCRdb's copy, which holds only in-frame ones; the method was immunoSEQ multiplex PCR. D and trimming were read from the DNA, whereas the V and J calls and clone size are those reported in that table. The sample records hundreds of thousands of clones, around 87% being singletons. Source material: PBMCs or T cells enriched from blood (not recorded which). The sequence was collected from a man aged 30-40 years who had recovered from COVID-19.

DNA for the CDR3: TGTGCCACCAGTGACCCGGGACAGGGGAGCAATCAGCCCCAGCATTTT. Protein product: CATSDPGQGSNQPQHF. The chain employs TRBV24-1 and TRBJ1-5, with TRBD1 identical over 10 bases. J was trimmed by 1 base and V by 4 bases; bases with no gene match: 3. CDR3 size: 16 residues. Germline-derived CDR1 and CDR2 are KGHDR and SFDVKD.